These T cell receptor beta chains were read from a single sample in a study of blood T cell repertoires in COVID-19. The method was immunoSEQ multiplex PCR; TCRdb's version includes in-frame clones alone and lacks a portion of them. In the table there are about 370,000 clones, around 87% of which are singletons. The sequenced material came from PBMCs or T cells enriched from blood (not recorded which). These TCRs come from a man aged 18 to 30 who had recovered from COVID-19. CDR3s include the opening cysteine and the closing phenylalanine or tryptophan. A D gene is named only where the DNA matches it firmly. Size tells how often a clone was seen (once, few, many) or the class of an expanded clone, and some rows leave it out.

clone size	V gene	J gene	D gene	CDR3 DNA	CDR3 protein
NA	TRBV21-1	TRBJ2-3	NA	TGTGCCAGCAGCAATTCAATCGTCGAGTTAGCAGATACGCAGTATTTT	CASSNSIVELADTQYF
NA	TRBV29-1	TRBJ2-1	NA	TGCAGCGTTGAAGATTACTACAATGAGCAGTTCTTC	CSVEDYYNEQFF
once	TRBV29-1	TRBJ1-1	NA	TGCAGCGTTGCCCGGGGTCCCGGGACTGAAGCTTTCTTT	CSVARGPGTEAFF
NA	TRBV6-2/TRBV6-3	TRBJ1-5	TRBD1	TGTGCCAGCAGTACAGGACAGGGGATAGGTCAGCCCCAGCATTTT	CASSTGQGIGQPQHF
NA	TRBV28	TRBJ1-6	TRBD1	TGTGCCAGCACCCTAGGACAGGGTAATTCACCCCTCCACTTT	CASTLGQGNSPLHF
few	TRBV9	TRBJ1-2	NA	TGTGCCAGCAGTGTCAGTACGGGTTCTAACTATGGCTACACCTTC	CASSVSTGSNYGYTF
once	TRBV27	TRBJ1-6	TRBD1	TGTGCCACGTCCCCCCAGGGGGATATTTCACCCCTCCACTTT	CATSPQGDISPLHF
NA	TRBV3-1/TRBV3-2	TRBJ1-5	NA	TGTGCCAGCAGCCAACAAAGCAATCAGCCCCAGCATTTT	CASSQQSNQPQHF
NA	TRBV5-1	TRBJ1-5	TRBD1	TGCGCCAGCAGCACCGGGACAGTGGATCAGCCCCAGCATTTT	CASSTGTVDQPQHF
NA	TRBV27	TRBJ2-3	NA	TGTGCCAGCAGTTTAGCGGGGATGATTTATTACACAGATACGCAGTATTTT	CASSLAGMIYYTDTQYF
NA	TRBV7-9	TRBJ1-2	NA	TGTGCCAGCAGCTTATTCGTCGGGAGTCACTATGGCTACACCTTC	CASSLFVGSHYGYTF
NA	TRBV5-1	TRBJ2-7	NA	TGCGCCAGCAGATCGACAGTCTACGAGCAGTACTTC	CASRSTVYEQYF
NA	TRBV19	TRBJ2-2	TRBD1	TGTGCCAGTAGTATAGATAGGGACAGAACCGGGGAGCTGTTTTTT	CASSIDRDRTGELFF
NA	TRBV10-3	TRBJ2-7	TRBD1	TGTGCCATCACCCCTTCGGACAGGGGAATCGGCTACGAGCAGTACTTC	CAITPSDRGIGYEQYF
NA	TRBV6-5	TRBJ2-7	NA	TGTGCCAGCAGTTCGAGGTTCGAAATATACGAGCAGTACTTC	CASSSRFEIYEQYF
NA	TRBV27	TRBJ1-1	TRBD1	TGTGCCAGCAACCTGGTGAGGACAGGCCTTGGAACTGAAGCTTTCTTT	CASNLVRTGLGTEAFF
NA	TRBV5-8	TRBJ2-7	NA	TGTGCCAGCAGCTTGAAGTCGGCTAGCGCGGCCTACGAGCAGTACTTC	CASSLKSASAAYEQYF
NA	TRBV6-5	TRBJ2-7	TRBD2	TGTGCCACCAACTCTTTGACTAGCAGCTACGAGCAGTACTTC	CATNSLTSSYEQYF
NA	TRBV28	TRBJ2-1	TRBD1	TGTGCCAGCAGTCAGGGGGCGCGGAATGAGCAGTTCTTC	CASSQGARNEQFF
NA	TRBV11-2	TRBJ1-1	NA	TGTGCCAGCAGCCTTTACTCACAGGTTCTGAACACTGAAGCTTTCTTT	CASSLYSQVLNTEAFF
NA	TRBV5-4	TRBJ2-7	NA	TGTGCCAGCAGCAACCCAGGGAAAACCTACGAGCAGTACTTC	CASSNPGKTYEQYF
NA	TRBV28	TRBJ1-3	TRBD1	TGTGCCAGCAGTTCGAACAGGGGAGGCGGAAACACCATATATTTT	CASSSNRGGGNTIYF
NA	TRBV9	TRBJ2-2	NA	TGTGCCAGCAGCGGCCGGGGGAATAGCGGGAACACCGGGGAGCTGTTTTTT	CASSGRGNSGNTGELFF
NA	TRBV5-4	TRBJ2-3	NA	TGTGCCAGCAGCTTGGCAGGGGCGTCTGCAGATACGCAGTATTTT	CASSLAGASADTQYF
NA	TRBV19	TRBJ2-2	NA	TGTGCCAGTAGTATCGGGGGTAACCTGAACACCGGGGAGCTGTTTTTT	CASSIGGNLNTGELFF
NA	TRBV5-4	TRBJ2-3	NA	TGTGCCAGCAGCGCCAGTCTGGATACGCAGTATTTT	CASSASLDTQYF
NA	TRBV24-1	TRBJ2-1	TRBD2	TGTGCCACCAGTGACAACCGAGCGGGAGCTTACAATGAGCAGTTCTTC	CATSDNRAGAYNEQFF
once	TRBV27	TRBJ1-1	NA	TGTGCCAGCAGCTATCTACAGGGGAACACTGAAGCTTTCTTT	CASSYLQGNTEAFF
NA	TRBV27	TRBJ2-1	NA	TGTGCCAGCAGTTTGACAGGCTCCTACAATGAGCAGTTCTTC	CASSLTGSYNEQFF
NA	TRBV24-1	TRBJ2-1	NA	TGTGCCACCAGTGTGACTGGGCAAGGAGGTGAGCAGTTCTTC	CATSVTGQGGEQFF
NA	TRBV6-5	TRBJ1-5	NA	TGTGCCAGCAGGAGGGACTATAGCAATCAGCCCCAGCATTTT	CASRRDYSNQPQHF
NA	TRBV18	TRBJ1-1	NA	TGTGCCAGCCTCAGCGGGGGAGGCGGCACTGAAGCTTTCTTT	CASLSGGGGTEAFF
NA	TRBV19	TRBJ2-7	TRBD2	TGTGCCAGTAAGGTAGCGGGAGGTTCCTACGAGCAGTACTTC	CASKVAGGSYEQYF
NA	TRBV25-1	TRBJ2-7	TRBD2	TGTGCCAGCAGTTGGGCCAGCGGGAGGTCGCACGAGCAGTACTTC	CASSWASGRSHEQYF
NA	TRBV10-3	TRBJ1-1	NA	TGTGCCATCAGGGATACAGGGATCACTGAAGCTTTCTTT	CAIRDTGITEAFF
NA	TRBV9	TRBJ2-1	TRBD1	TGTGCCAGCAGCGCCCGAGACAGGGTTGATGAGCAGTTCTTC	CASSARDRVDEQFF
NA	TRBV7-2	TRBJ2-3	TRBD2	TGTGCCAGCAGCCCCGGACTAGCGGTCACAGATACGCAGTATTTT	CASSPGLAVTDTQYF
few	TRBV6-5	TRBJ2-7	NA	TGTGCCAGCAGGGGACAACTACGGGAGCAGTACTTC	CASRGQLREQYF
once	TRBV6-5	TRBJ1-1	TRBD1	TGTGCCAGCAGTCCTCGGACAGGGACCACTGAAGCTTTCTTT	CASSPRTGTTEAFF